These T cell receptor beta chains were read from a single sample in a study of T cell responses to AZD1222 COVID-19 vaccine. TCRdb's table, derived via immunoSEQ multiplex PCR, lists solely in-frame clones and lacks some. The table lists over 70,000 clones, roughly 80% of them singletons. Here the sequenced sample was peripheral blood, taken 28 days after the second dose of the MenACWY control vaccine. These receptors were obtained from an adult who received the MenACWY meningococcal vaccine as a control. Both conserved end residues are part of each CDR3.

j_call: TRBJ2-1
v_call: TRBV5-5
cdr3_aa: CASSLDLNEQFF

j_call: TRBJ1-2
v_call: TRBV6-5
cdr3_aa: CASRSDGYTF

j_call: TRBJ1-1
v_call: TRBV29-1
cdr3_aa: CSVDGDPEAFF

j_call: TRBJ1-1
v_call: TRBV3-1/TRBV3-2
cdr3_aa: CASSQGTSGNTEAFF

j_call: TRBJ2-1
v_call: TRBV4-1
cdr3_aa: CASSQVVSTIYNEQFF

j_call: TRBJ1-2
v_call: TRBV6-2/TRBV6-3
cdr3_aa: CASSGLGGRRKYGGYTF

j_call: TRBJ1-1
v_call: TRBV6-6
cdr3_aa: CASSLPIMTEAFF

j_call: TRBJ1-1
v_call: TRBV29-1
cdr3_aa: CSVEVTENTEAFF

j_call: TRBJ2-2
v_call: TRBV5-6
cdr3_aa: CASSLETGELFF

j_call: TRBJ1-5
v_call: TRBV28
cdr3_aa: CASSLWGPTQPQHF

j_call: TRBJ1-1
v_call: TRBV30
cdr3_aa: CAWRMPGRGLTEAFF

j_call: TRBJ2-3
v_call: TRBV7-9
cdr3_aa: CASSSDPDTQYF

j_call: TRBJ2-3
v_call: TRBV4-1
cdr3_aa: CASSRGIIRGPDTQYF

j_call: TRBJ1-6
v_call: TRBV28
cdr3_aa: CASNYGGSPLHF

j_call: TRBJ2-2
v_call: TRBV7-2
cdr3_aa: CASSYALGTGELFF

j_call: TRBJ2-1
v_call: TRBV6-5
cdr3_aa: CASRVGHGQFF

j_call: TRBJ2-5
v_call: TRBV2
cdr3_aa: CASSEGGYQETQYF

j_call: TRBJ1-3
v_call: TRBV7-9
cdr3_aa: CASSLSAASSGNTIYF

j_call: TRBJ1-1
v_call: TRBV6-1
cdr3_aa: CASTLAAVNTEAFF

j_call: TRBJ2-7
v_call: TRBV18
cdr3_aa: CASSPIGAETEQYF

j_call: TRBJ1-6
v_call: TRBV6-6
cdr3_aa: CASSPGTGYQSPLHF

j_call: TRBJ1-1
v_call: TRBV24-1
cdr3_aa: CATSDSVGPLGTEAFF

j_call: TRBJ1-1
v_call: TRBV5-4
cdr3_aa: CASSSASGVRDTEAFF

j_call: TRBJ2-7
v_call: TRBV6-5
cdr3_aa: CATQVRESSEQYF

j_call: TRBJ2-1
v_call: TRBV2
cdr3_aa: CASKGLAGVGNEQFF

j_call: TRBJ1-1
v_call: TRBV15
cdr3_aa: CATSTVGGVAEAFF

j_call: TRBJ2-1
v_call: TRBV5-1
cdr3_aa: CASSLDLTGGNEQFF

j_call: TRBJ1-1
v_call: TRBV27
cdr3_aa: CASSLEGTGGMNTEAFF

j_call: TRBJ2-7
v_call: TRBV4-1
cdr3_aa: CASSQESGQSSYEQYF

j_call: TRBJ2-6
v_call: TRBV5-1
cdr3_aa: CASSRLSGANVLTF

j_call: TRBJ2-6
v_call: TRBV30
cdr3_aa: CAWSEGSAGANVLTF

j_call: TRBJ1-2
v_call: TRBV19
cdr3_aa: CASSMGQGPSYGYTF

j_call: TRBJ2-3
v_call: TRBV28
cdr3_aa: CASSTGRGTDTQYF

j_call: TRBJ2-5
v_call: TRBV7-2
cdr3_aa: CASSVKTGNQETQYF

j_call: TRBJ1-5
v_call: TRBV6-4
cdr3_aa: CASSDARPKGNQPQHF

j_call: TRBJ1-1
v_call: TRBV5-1
cdr3_aa: CASSLRGLGPGNTEAFF

j_call: TRBJ1-1
v_call: TRBV5-4
cdr3_aa: CASSSRDTHTEAFF

j_call: TRBJ2-2
v_call: TRBV3-1/TRBV3-2
cdr3_aa: CASSQAWGTGELFF

j_call: TRBJ2-7
v_call: TRBV7-9
cdr3_aa: CASSLDGRVAGGHPYEQYF

j_call: TRBJ1-1
v_call: TRBV11-3
cdr3_aa: CASSSGANTEAFF

j_call: TRBJ2-3
v_call: TRBV2
cdr3_aa: CASSDRGSTDTQYF

j_call: TRBJ2-6
v_call: TRBV2
cdr3_aa: CASKGQGPGANVLTF